These 8 T cell receptor beta chains originate from one sample sequenced in a study of control samples from healthy donors and cancer patients. This table comes from immunoSEQ multiplex PCR, and its TCRdb copy is limited to in-frame clones, with some not included. The sample records over 120,000 clones, around 94% being singletons. The sample comprised PBMCs. Every receptor here comes from a man aged 55-75 years with colorectal cancer.

V and J are TRBV27 and TRBJ1-6; unclear D gene. The V and J ends lost 3 bases and 9 bases respectively, with 9 bases between them. This CDR3 spans 13 amino acids. Germline CDR1 and CDR2: MNHEY and SMNVEV (reference sequence). This CDR3 reads CASSFTQSSPLHF. The CDR3 bases are TGTGCCAGCAGTTTTACCCAGAGTTCACCCCTCCACTTT.

J is TRBJ1-3 and V is TRBV11-2; tentative D call: TRBD1 (6 bases). The CDR3 length is 16 residues. V lost 0 bases and J 4 bases, leaving 13 bases between the germline ends. In germline, CDR1 is SGHAT, CDR2 FQNNGV. Written as DNA, the CDR3 is TGTGCCAGCAGCTTAGATCGACAGGCGGGCGGAAACACCATATATTTT. This sequence encodes CASSLDRQAGGNTIYF.

This clone was recorded once. The chain links TRBV3-1 (or the pseudogene TRBV3-2) to TRBJ2-5, with D unresolved. The CDR3 extends over 12 amino acids. Trimming stripped 2 bases from V and 5 bases from J, with 6 bases between. Germline V gives CDR1 LGHDT, CDR2 YNNKEL (reference sequence). Here the CDR3 reads CASSQLRETQYF. CDR3 nucleotides: TGTGCCAGCAGCCAATTACGGGAGACCCAGTACTTC.

The chain is built from TRBV19 and TRBJ2-7; D is ambiguous. CDR1 is LNHDA, CDR2 SQIVND, per germline (reference sequence). V lost 2 bases, J lost 3 bases, and 8 bases lay in between. CDR3 length: 13 residues. The CDR3 coding sequence is TGTGCCAGTAGTATACGAGACGGCTACGAGCAGTACTTC. Residues: CASSIRDGYEQYF.

This clone was seen just once. This chain connects TRBV19 to TRBJ2-3, with D tentatively TRBD1 or TRBD2 (6 bases each). The CDR3 consists of 15 residues. Germline lookup yields CDR1 LNHDA and CDR2 SQIVND (reference sequence). Trimming pared 3 bases from V and 4 bases from J, leaving 14 bases between. The CDR3 DNA is TGTGCCAGTAGTATTGGGGGGCCGCGGTCAGATACGCAGTATTTT. It specifies CASSIGGPRSDTQYF.

The chain has TRBV7-9 and TRBJ2-7; D unresolved. Germline loops: CDR1 SEHNR, CDR2 FQNEAQ (reference sequence). CDR3 size: 14 residues. Trimming cost V 0 bases and J 2 bases, with 8 bases left between them. The CDR3 sequence: CASSLAGGTYEQYF. In nucleotides, the CDR3 is TGTGCCAGCAGCTTAGCTGGCGGCACCTACGAGCAGTACTTC. The complete variable domain, with remaining parts taken from reference TRBV7-9 and TRBJ2-7, reads DTGVSQNPRHKITKRGQNVTFRCDPISEHNRLYWYRQTLGQGPEFLTYFQNEAQLEKSRLLSDRFSAERPKGSFSTLEIQRTEQGDSAMYLCASSLAGGTYEQYFGPGTRLTVT.

In this sample, this clone turned up a few times. In DNA, the CDR3 is TGTGCCAGTAGTTTCCCTCTTCCCGGGGGGTGGGGCACTGAAGCTTTCTTT. Its protein product is CASSFPLPGGWGTEAFF. The V and J genes are TRBV19 and TRBJ1-1; D is possibly TRBD1 (5 bases). CDR3 length equals 17 residues. V lost 5 bases to trimming and J lost 4 bases, with 23 bases between them. From germline, CDR1 is LNHDA and CDR2 SQIVND (reference sequence).

V is TRBV6-5 and J is TRBJ2-1, with 7 bases identical to TRBD2. The CDR3 consists of 13 residues. Germline V gene data show CDR1 as MNHEY and CDR2 as SVGAGI. J was trimmed by 7 bases and V by 8 bases; bases with no gene match: 8. Here the CDR3 DNA reads TGTGCCAGCCGGGCAAGCGGGGCGAATGAGCAGTTCTTC. It encodes CASRASGANEQFF.